These 5 T cell receptor beta chains were all obtained from the same sample, sequenced in a study of blood T cell repertoires in COVID-19. Libraries were prepared by immunoSEQ multiplex PCR; TCRdb keeps only in-frame clonotypes and omits some of them. The table lists 80,000 to 90,000 clones, roughly 89% of them singletons. The sequencing sample was made of peripheral blood. These receptors were collected from a man aged 55 to 69 with acute or convalescent COVID-19.

This chain connects TRBV6-6 to TRBJ1-1, with TRBD1 as a possible D gene (5 bases). The V gene's germline CDR1 is MNHNY and CDR2 SVGAGI (reference sequence). The CDR3 is 12 amino acids. The V end lost 2 bases, the J end lost 7 bases, and 8 bases lay between the germline ends. CDR3 DNA sequence: TGTGCCAGCAGTTACGGCCAGGGTGAAGCTTTCTTT. It translates to CASSYGQGEAFF.

This clone was counted once. The J gene is TRBJ1-2, the V gene TRBV3-1 (or the pseudogene TRBV3-2); TRBD1 aligns across 7 bases. This CDR3 has 16 amino acids. Germline V gene sequence: CDR1 LGHDT, CDR2 YNNKEL (reference sequence). V was pared by 4 bases and J by 7 bases, with 15 bases of the junction left unmatched. CDR3 in DNA: TGTGCCAGCAGCCCTTTGGCATTGGAGGGGGCCTTTGGCTACACCTTC. The encoded protein is CASSPLALEGAFGYTF.

This rearrangement joins TRBV27 to TRBJ2-1; 10 nucleotides agree with TRBD2. Looked up from germline, CDR1 is MNHEY and CDR2 is SMNVEV (reference sequence). This CDR3 is built from 15 residues. V lost 2 bases, J lost 7 bases, and 5 bases stayed unmatched. In DNA form, the CDR3 reads TGTGCCAGCAGTTTAGAGCGGGGGGGCCTGAATGAGCAGTTCTTC. This encodes CASSLERGGLNEQFF.

In DNA form, the CDR3 reads TGTGCCAGCAGCGTAGAGAGCGTCACCTACAATGAGCAGTTCTTC. This translates into CASSVESVTYNEQFF. The chain combines TRBV9 with TRBJ2-1, with D hard to call. The germline V gene has CDR1 SGDLS and CDR2 YYNGEE. Trimming took off 0 bases at V and 2 bases at J, with 9 bases between the two ends. CDR3 size: 15 residues.

This chain uses TRBV2 with TRBJ2-3; TRBD2 matches 9 bases. Trimming removed 5 bases from V and 4 bases from J; junction bases left unmatched: 4. Germline V gene data show CDR1 as SNHLY and CDR2 as FYNNEI. The CDR3 extends over 14 amino acids. The DNA of the CDR3 is TGTGCCAGCAGTCTTGCGGGGGGGCCAGATACGCAGTATTTT. Amino acid sequence: CASSLAGGPDTQYF.